Included here is one TCR beta chain sequence, with context. The antigen is unknown. This sample was taken from a study of shared clonotypes between healthy human individuals. Genomic DNA of every subset was divided equally among multiple immunoSEQ plates. Repertoires were generated with immunoSEQ multiplex PCR, while TCRdb's copy carries only in-frame clones and drops some. The table lists 2 million to 2.5 million clones, around 95% of them singletons. The CDR3 extends over 14 amino acids. Looked up from germline, CDR1 is GTSNPN and CDR2 is SVGIG (reference sequence). V lost 4 bases, J lost 5 bases, and 17 bases lay in between. Study conclusions and caveats: Naive subsets generally had larger estimated richness than memory subsets.

The chain combines TRBV30 with TRBJ1-1, with D unclear. The sample consisted of naive CD4+ T cells sorted from blood. Sample subset: CD45RA+ positively selected. This sequence originates from a man between 18 and 29 years old in good health. The DNA of the CDR3 is TGTGCCTGGAAACCCGGGCCGGGGATTACTGAAGCTTTCTTT. Translated, it gives CAWKPGPGITEAFF.